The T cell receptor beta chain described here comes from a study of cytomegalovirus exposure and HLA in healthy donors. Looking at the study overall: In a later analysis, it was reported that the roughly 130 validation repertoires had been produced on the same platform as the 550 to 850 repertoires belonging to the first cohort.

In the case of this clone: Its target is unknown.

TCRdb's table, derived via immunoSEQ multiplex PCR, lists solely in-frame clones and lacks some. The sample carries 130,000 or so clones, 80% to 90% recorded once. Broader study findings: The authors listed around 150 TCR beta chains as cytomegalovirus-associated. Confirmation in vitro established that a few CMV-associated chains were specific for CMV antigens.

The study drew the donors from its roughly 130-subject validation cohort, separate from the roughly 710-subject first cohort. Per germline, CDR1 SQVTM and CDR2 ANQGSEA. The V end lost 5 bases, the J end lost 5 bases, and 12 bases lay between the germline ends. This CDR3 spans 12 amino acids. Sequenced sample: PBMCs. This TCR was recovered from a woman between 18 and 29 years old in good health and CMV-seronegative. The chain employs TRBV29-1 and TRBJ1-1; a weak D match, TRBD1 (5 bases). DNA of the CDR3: TGCAGCGTTTACCAGGGAAAGACTGAAGCTTTCTTT. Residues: CSVYQGKTEAFF.